The 25 T cell receptor beta chains presented below share a single source sample, sequenced in a study of post-analysis software for immune sequencing data. General observations from the study: TRBV5-6, TRBV5-1 and TRBV20-1 belonged to a set of a handful of TRBV segments that were more frequent in patients than controls.

For these TCRs, the target antigens are not known. Unique molecular identifiers featured in each of the TCR beta cDNA libraries. A single record per CDR3 protein comes from TCRdb applying MiXCR to the PCR reads. The sample yields hundreds of thousands of distinct CDR3 sequences, roughly 30% seen once. Sequenced material: blood. All receptors derive from a girl aged 5 to 17 with multiple sclerosis.

The DNA of the CDR3 is TGTGCCAGCAGTTCCGAGATACTAGCGGGAATGACCTACGAGCAGTACTTC. It specifies CASSSEILAGMTYEQYF. This chain links TRBV7-9 with TRBJ2-7; 10 bases are shared with TRBD2. J lost 2 bases, V lost 6 bases, and 13 bases had no gene match. CDR3 length: 17 amino acids. The germline CDR1 and CDR2 sequences are SEHNR and FQNEAQ (reference sequence).

This sequence joins TRBV7-2 and TRBJ2-2; D possibly matches TRBD1 or TRBD2 (6 bases each). V lost 3 bases and J lost 4, with 15 bases in between. From germline, CDR1 is SGHTA and CDR2 FQGNSA. The CDR3 is made up of 16 amino acids. This CDR3 reads CASSFRGAAVTGELFF. As DNA, the CDR3 is TGTGCCAGCAGCTTTAGGGGGGCAGCGGTCACCGGGGAGCTGTTTTTT.

The chain recombines TRBV20-1 with TRBJ2-3, with 9 nucleotides matching TRBD2. The junction had 23 bases not matched to a gene; V was cut back by 4 bases and J by 9 bases. Germline values: CDR1 DFQATT, CDR2 SNEGSKA (reference sequence). This CDR3 region has 18 residues. CDR3 sequence: CSANGRGQAGGPGFTQYF. CDR3 bases: TGCAGTGCTAATGGACGAGGGCAGGCGGGAGGGCCAGGGTTCACGCAGTATTTT.

The chain links TRBV11-2 to TRBJ1-5; no firm D call. The germline CDR1 and CDR2 sequences are SGHAT and FQNNGV. The CDR3 consists of 16 residues. V was shortened by 1 base and J by 2 bases, with 12 bases between the two germline ends. This chain's CDR3 is CASSLGGWSGNQPQHF. The CDR3 region has the DNA TGTGCCAGCAGCTTAGGGGGTTGGAGTGGCAATCAGCCCCAGCATTTT.

This chain uses TRBV12-3 or TRBV12-4 with TRBJ2-7; 9 bases line up with TRBD1. V trimming: 6 bases; J trimming: 7 bases; junction bases outside the gene matches: 7. CDR3 size: 13 residues. CDR3 nucleotide sequence: TGTGCCAGCAGAACAGGGGGCTATAAGGAGCAGTACTTC. It translates to CASRTGGYKEQYF.

This clonotype has more than one count but fewer than ten. The V call is TRBV6-1, the J call TRBJ2-1; D is possibly TRBD1 (6 bases). V lost 4 bases and J lost 0, with 16 bases in between. Germline CDR1 MNHNS, CDR2 SASEGT. The CDR3 length is 17 residues. CDR3 amino acids: CASSGRSQGSSYNEQFF. Here the CDR3 DNA reads TGTGCCAGCAGTGGCCGTTCACAGGGAAGCTCCTACAATGAGCAGTTCTTC.

The gene calls are TRBV15 and TRBJ2-7, with D perhaps matching TRBD2 (7 bases). This CDR3 spans 13 amino acids. The ends were cut back, 5 bases at V and 7 bases at J, with 15 bases in the middle. Germline values: CDR1 LNHNV, CDR2 YYDKDF (reference sequence). CDR3 loop: CATSLKGGLEQYV. DNA for the CDR3: TGTGCCACCAGCCTTAAGGGGGGGCTTGAGCAGTACGTC.

V and J are TRBV4-3 and TRBJ1-1; 7 bases align to TRBD1. V was pared by 1 base and J by 4 bases, with 3 bases of the junction left unmatched. The CDR3 consists of 14 residues. From germline, CDR1 is LGHNA and CDR2 YSLEER. CDR3: CASSQVSGGTEAFF. The CDR3 nucleotides are TGCGCCAGCAGCCAAGTCTCAGGGGGCACTGAAGCTTTCTTT.

This chain joins TRBV9 and TRBJ2-7, with D possibly being TRBD1 (6 bases). Trimming stripped 3 bases from V and 0 bases from J, with 16 bases between. This CDR3 comprises 16 residues. Germline assignment: CDR1 SGDLS and CDR2 YYNGEE. CDR3 region: CASSGQGRVSSYEQYF. In DNA, the CDR3 is TGTGCCAGCAGCGGTCAGGGGCGGGTGAGCTCCTACGAGCAGTACTTC.

This clonotype showed up just a few times. V usage is TRBV5-1 and J usage is TRBJ2-4; TRBD1 matches 10 bases. V lost 4 bases to trimming and J lost 1 base; unmatched junction nucleotides: 14. Per germline, CDR1 SGHRS and CDR2 YFSETQ. This CDR3 is 19 amino acids long. The CDR3, as DNA: TGCGCCAGCAGCGACCCGGGACAGGGGAAAGTTGTGGCCAAAAACATTCAGTACTTC. Its protein is CASSDPGQGKVVAKNIQYF.

This clonotype came up many times. The rearrangement uses TRBV29-1 and TRBJ1-2; D gene unclear. This CDR3 is built from 11 residues. Trimming took off 4 bases at V and 2 bases at J, with 5 bases between the two ends. Per the germline V gene, CDR1 is SQVTM and CDR2 is ANQGSEA. CDR3 protein: CSVVENYGYTF. In nucleotides, the CDR3 is TGCAGCGTTGTGGAAAACTATGGCTACACCTTC.

This rearrangement joins TRBV6-5 to TRBJ2-3; D is possibly TRBD1 or TRBD2 (5 bases each). This CDR3 contains 14 residues. CDR1 is MNHEY, CDR2 SVGAGI, per germline. The V gene lost 6 bases and the J gene lost 5 bases, with 15 bases spanning the gap. The DNA for the CDR3 is TGTGCCAGCAGGTTGGGGCAGAGGGGAGATACGCAGTATTTT. Translating it yields CASRLGQRGDTQYF.

This clonotype has at least ten counts. This chain connects TRBV20-1 to TRBJ2-5, with TRBD1 matching over 9 bases. There are 15 residues in the CDR3. Unmatched junction bases numbered 6, after V lost 3 bases and J lost 1 base. CDR1 is DFQATT and CDR2 is SNEGSKA in the germline V gene (reference sequence). The CDR3 region is CSASSQGALQETQYF. CDR3 bases: TGCAGTGCTAGTTCACAGGGGGCACTCCAAGAGACCCAGTACTTC.

This clonotype appeared a few times. This sequence joins TRBV9 and TRBJ2-3; no firm D call. Between the trimmed V and J ends, which lost 0 bases and 0 bases, there was a span of 11 bases. The CDR3 runs to 16 residues. In germline, CDR1 is SGDLS, CDR2 YYNGEE. The CDR3 DNA reads as TGTGCCAGCAGCGTAGGGCTATCATCTAGCACAGATACGCAGTATTTT. Its protein is CASSVGLSSSTDTQYF.

V usage is TRBV5-1 and J usage is TRBJ2-7, with TRBD1 matching 10 bases. V shed 4 bases, J shed 7 bases, and the junction held 11 bases outside the gene matches. There are 15 residues in the CDR3. From germline, CDR1 is SGHRS and CDR2 YFSETQ. The CDR3 region is CASSQSGTGAREQYF. CDR3 in DNA: TGCGCCAGCAGCCAGAGTGGGACAGGGGCTCGAGAGCAGTACTTC.

This clonotype occurred many times. The V gene is TRBV7-2, the J gene TRBJ2-7, with 10 bases aligning to TRBD2. This CDR3 is 16 amino acids long. CDR1 is SGHTA and CDR2 is FQGNSA in the germline V gene. V dropped 4 bases and J dropped 0; count of bases not matched to a gene: 6. The CDR3 is CASSYGLAASSYEQYF. As DNA, the CDR3 is TGTGCCAGCAGCTATGGACTAGCGGCCAGCTCCTACGAGCAGTACTTC.

The CDR3 coding sequence is TGCGCCAGCAGCCAAGTCAGGGTAGCTGAGCAGTACTTC. Its protein product is CASSQVRVAEQYF. The chain is built from TRBV4-3 and TRBJ2-7; TRBD1 might be the D (5 bases). The ends were cut back, 1 base at V and 7 bases at J, with 11 bases in the middle. CDR3 length equals 13 residues. CDR1 is LGHNA and CDR2 is YSLEER in the germline V gene.

This chain connects TRBV7-2 to TRBJ2-1; TRBD2 aligns across 11 bases. After removal of 4 bases from V and 8 bases from J, the junction contained 7 bases not matched to a gene. Germline CDR1 reads SGHTA; CDR2 reads FQGNSA. This CDR3 has 15 amino acids. CDR3 amino acids: CASSSTLAGGHEQFF. CDR3 nucleotides: TGTGCCAGCAGCTCCACCCTAGCGGGAGGTCATGAGCAGTTCTTC.

V is TRBV4-3 and J is TRBJ2-1; perhaps TRBD1 as D (6 bases). CDR3 length: 16 amino acids. Germline V lookup: CDR1 LGHNA, CDR2 YSLEER. Trimming shortened V by 4 bases and J by 0 bases, and 13 bases separated the two germline ends. DNA for the CDR3: TGCGCCAGCAGCCTAAGGACAGAAAGCTCCTACAATGAGCAGTTCTTC. It codes for CASSLRTESSYNEQFF.

This clonotype has a handful of counts. V and J are TRBV4-3 and TRBJ2-2; the D is unclear. The CDR3 is 14 residues long. The germline CDR1 and CDR2 sequences are LGHNA and YSLEER. Trimming removed 0 bases at V and 4 bases at J, with 6 bases between. The CDR3 region has the DNA TGCGCCAGCAGCCAAGACGGCGTCACCGGGGAGCTGTTTTTT. Residues: CASSQDGVTGELFF.

This sequence joins TRBV6-1 and TRBJ1-1; D gene ambiguous. CDR3 length equals 13 residues. The V gene's germline CDR1 is MNHNS and CDR2 SASEGT. The V end was cut by 3 bases, the J end by 8 bases, with 13 bases between. CDR3 sequence (DNA): TGTGCCAGCAGTGAGAACACAGTGGTAGAAGCTTTCTTT. Amino acid sequence: CASSENTVVEAFF.

This clonotype was seen a few times. V usage is TRBV7-8 and J usage is TRBJ1-4; 9 bases are shared with TRBD1. This CDR3 is built from 15 residues. The junction had 2 bases not matched to a gene; V was cut back by 4 bases and J by 2 bases. Germline V CDR1 and CDR2: SGHVS, FQNEAQ. In nucleotides, the CDR3 is TGTGCCAGCAGCTCTGGGACAGGGACTAATGAAAAACTGTTTTTT. Protein sequence: CASSSGTGTNEKLFF.

The sample holds one count of this clonotype. CDR3 DNA: TGTGCCAGCTGGGACAGCTCCTACGAGCAGTACTTC. Encoded protein: CASWDSSYEQYF. V gene TRBV27 combines with J gene TRBJ2-7; the match to TRBD1 covers 7 bases. V shed 8 bases, J shed 0 bases, and the junction held 1 base outside the gene matches. CDR3 size: 12 residues. The germline CDR1 and CDR2 sequences are MNHEY and SMNVEV (reference sequence).

A note on this clonotype: A much larger clone lies one base from this, so it may be a read error. V is TRBV9 and J is TRBJ2-7, with a tentative D call TRBD2 (6 bases). Germline V CDR1 and CDR2: SGDLS, YYNGEE. This CDR3 spans 14 amino acids. The V gene lost 0 bases and the J gene lost 2 bases, with 9 bases spanning the gap. In DNA, the CDR3 is TGTGCCAGCAGCGTAGGACTAGGGACCTACGAGCAGTACTTC. It specifies CASSVGLGTYEQYF.

The gene calls are TRBV6-5 and TRBJ1-3; 7 nucleotides line up with TRBD1. Germline V gene data show CDR1 as MNHEY and CDR2 as SVGAGI. Germline trimming cut 5 bases from V and 1 base from J; bases unmatched to any gene: 8. This CDR3 region has 16 residues. For the CDR3, the DNA is TGTGCCAGCAGTCGCTTTTCGACAGGGTCTGGAAACACCATATATTTT. Translation gives CASSRFSTGSGNTIYF.